This entry concerns a single T cell receptor (beta chain). Its target antigen remains unknown. No much larger clone exists at a distance of one base, and base qualities are not known. The germline V gene (reference sequence) specifies GTSNPN as CDR1 and SVGIG as CDR2. The CDR3, from cysteine to phenylalanine, totals 13 residues. This entry keeps only the CDR3 DNA: 39 bases, framed from base 1. The data are from a study of cytomegalovirus exposure and HLA in healthy donors (dated 2017 in TCRdb). Turning to the overall study: An earlier analysis of approximately 600 of the donors reported 276 Gb of sequence data and roughly 100 million unique TCR beta sequences from some 180 million T cells. An early release that covered around 590 HLA-typed donors contained around 300 gigabases of sequencing data and tens of millions of unique TCR sequences. The genetic ancestry cluster associated with self-reported Caucasian donors included over 80% of the 398 genotyped donors. The study was designed to test whether signatures of past pathogen exposure could be identified by cataloging public T cell receptors. Using immunosequencing, the study profiled T cell repertoires from 666 subjects and related those repertoires to cytomegalovirus serostatus. Besides the first cohort of 666 subjects, a separate validation cohort made up of roughly 120 different subjects was used. To predict cytomegalovirus infection status, the study brought together high-throughput TCR immunosequencing, statistical association of individual TCRs with disease status, and machine learning. To study patterns of TCR occurrence, a later analysis re-analyzed previously published TCR beta repertoires from several hundred donors and added high-resolution HLA genotyping. Rather than using new phenotypic data, the later analysis identified candidate immune exposures from TCR beta sequences and from how often those sequences occurred across donors. An earlier analysis of several hundred of the donors applied high-throughput TCR beta sequencing to assess whether each TCR beta V gene segment acted as functional or pseudogenic. Donor age, sex, ethnicity and CMV serostatus were compiled alongside the repertoire data. A later genetic analysis used genome-wide SNP genotypes for about 65% of the roughly 670 donors, treating that subset as a discovery cohort. All discovery cohort repertoires had been generated on a single sequencing platform. HLA typing included class I and class II loci at four-digit resolution. The number of typed donors differed by locus: about 620-630 for A, B, C, DRB1 and DQB1; 500 to 550 for DQA1; some 610 for DPA1; and 450 to 480 for DPB1. A handful of DR-DQ haplotypes were treated as single units for association and clustering because of strong linkage in the cohort. Among about 400 genotyped donors of the cohort, an average of around 240,000 unique TCR beta nucleotide sequences was sequenced per donor, of which 15% to 20% were non-productive. What the study reported, not specific to this receptor: A later analysis found that TCR association rates varied across HLA loci, with DRB1 alleles showing the most associated TCRs and HLA-C alleles the fewest. Some IMGT-functional V segments, including TRBV6-2 and TRBV6-3, could not be distinguished by the 87-base-pair reads and were therefore excluded. Cytomegalovirus status was reported to be diagnosed by the classifier with high specificity and sensitivity in both the original and validation cohorts. Correlated functional status among segregating V segments might be attributable to linkage disequilibrium, but an unknown experimental factor could not be ruled out. The cohort was sequenced for TCR beta chains only, and without alpha or paired-chain data the features that could be detected were limited. In a later analysis, HLA-associated TCR beta chains were found to be more clonally expanded and to have lower generation probabilities than equally common non-associated chains. According to a later genetic analysis, donors in an Asian-associated ancestry cluster had fewer N-insertions in productive TCRs than the approximately 670-donor mean. In an earlier analysis of 587 of the donors, most TCR beta V segments appeared in productive rearrangements about 87% or about 30% of the time, broadly matching IMGT annotations. Strong co-occurrence of HLA alleles, especially DR and DQ, made assigning TCR associations to individual alleles difficult. An association between a missense DCLRE1C variant and V-gene and J-gene trimming of TCR beta chains was found in a later genetic analysis and replicated in an independent cohort. In vitro tests confirmed that a few of the cytomegalovirus-associated TCR beta chains recognize cytomegalovirus antigens. In a later analysis, most CMV-associated TCR beta chains were found to appear HLA-restricted, with HLA associations seemingly driven largely by CMV exposure. Immune exposure information for the cohort was limited to CMV serostatus. In a later analysis, some 18,000 TCR beta sequences were associated with specific HLA alleles at a false discovery rate of 0.05. The authors suggested that the approach could potentially be extended to other disease states and immunological phenotypes. HLA typing was unavailable for some donors at each locus, so association tests used only the typed subset. In a later analysis, several top co-occurrence clusters were reported to appear linked to parvovirus B19, influenza, CMV and Epstein-Barr virus. A cluster of highly shared sequence variants was judged likely to be a technical artifact of the sequencing pipeline. The study gave a list of under 200 TCR beta chains associated with cytomegalovirus. Seventeen rarely observed V segments, including chromosome 9 orphons, were excluded from the earlier analysis of some 590 of the donors because counts were too low. Most TCR sequences were seen in very few donors, while some public TCRs were found in many individuals. Roughly uniform sequencing depth across donors was assumed in presence/absence analyses, although this assumption may not hold. A further reported finding was that TCR beta sequences accurately predicted the HLA-A and HLA-B alleles for most subjects in the first cohort.

The cohort consisted of 666 healthy bone marrow donors. At the time of sampling, all cohort members were nominally healthy, though unrecorded immune exposures were likely present. The donor was CMV seropositive and belonged to the group of about 290 seropositive cohort members. Each donor provided a peripheral blood sample, and peripheral blood mononuclear cells were used for TCR beta sequencing. Genomic DNA extraction from the blood cell samples was performed with the Qiagen DNeasy Blood Extraction Kit. The library was built by means of the immunoSEQ multiplex PCR assay. For the multiplex PCR, a mixture combining 60 forward primers for TCR Vbeta segments and 13 reverse primers for TCR Jbeta segments was used. The CDR3 region of rearranged TCR beta genes was amplified from genomic DNA with a multiplex PCR assay. Amplified TCR beta libraries were sequenced as 87-base-pair reads on the Illumina HiSeq System. In the source study's methods: Across the 670 or so repertoires, a later analysis counted some 80 million unique TCR beta chains, 9 million to 14 million of which were shared by at least two donors. To remove PCR and sequencing errors, raw reads were error-corrected and collapsed into unique sequences using a nearest-neighbor algorithm that merged closely related sequences. CDR3 sequences were aligned to IMGT reference sequences to assign V, D and J gene segments. For a sequence to be retained, at least a six-nucleotide match to both a V gene segment and a J gene segment was required. Rearrangements were called productive when the CDR3 lacked stop codons and stayed in frame with V and J; all others were non-productive. CDR3 was defined by IMGT convention, running from the second conserved V-encoded cysteine to the conserved J-encoded phenylalanine. Sequences without an unambiguous match to a single V gene segment were excluded from the earlier analysis of 587 of the donors. In an earlier analysis of 587 of the donors, a V segment was called functional when productive rearrangements were above 56.7%, and segregating when the standard deviation between donors exceeded 5%. A statistical classification framework was built for diagnosing cytomegalovirus status from the catalog of TCR beta chain sequences. In a later analysis, TCR nucleotide sequences were compared against IMGT/GENE-DB human TR gene sequences so that V and J genes could be assigned. Using the TCRdist pipeline, a later analysis assigned CDR3 sequences along with most-parsimonious VDJ recombination scenarios. In a later analysis, every TCR beta chain was defined by the combination of its CDR3 amino acid sequence and its V-gene family, and reads without a unique V-gene family were dropped. A later analysis removed 500 to 650 highly shared, low-generation-probability nucleotide sequences to deal with suspected cross-contamination and a sequencing artifact. In a later analysis, a clonal expansion index for each public chain was calculated from normalized within-repertoire ranks of inferred template counts. In a later analysis, generation probabilities were computed using a VDJ recombination model fitted to out-of-frame rearrangements, and the results were checked against IGoR. In a later analysis, hypergeometric tests were used to score TCR-TCR, TCR-HLA and TCR-CMV co-occurrence, with a repertoire-size bias correction applied to TCR pairs. A later analysis estimated false discovery rates by permuting HLA or CMV assignments 20 times. A later analysis grouped co-occurring TCRs with DBSCAN, adding TCRdist sequence similarity when clustering within HLA-allele-positive subsets. For co-occurrence clustering, repertoires with fewer than 30,000 or more than 120,000 public chains were excluded, along with four to six repertoires with anomalous nucleotide sharing. The table was pulled from immuneACCESS by TCRdb, which kept in-frame rearrangements only. Such tables lose some clones; where checked, under half of the loss comes from unresolved V genes, and the rest has no known cause. That table is the source of V, J and clone size, and D and trimming were worked out from the DNA. The sample has more than 80,000 clones on record, about 78% of them singletons. The leading ten clones occupy about 4% of the sample.

Recombination joined TRBV30 with TRBJ2-7; 7 junctional bases match TRBD1. This receptor was identified in a woman aged 40-49 years in good health and CMV-seropositive. Sequenced: PBMCs. For the CDR3, the sequence is CARTGRGDYEQYF. The sequenced DNA: TGTGCTCGGACAGGCAGGGGAGACTACGAGCAGTACTTC.